This T cell receptor (beta chain) was sequenced in a study of cytomegalovirus exposure and HLA in healthy donors. TCRdb's copy holds only in-frame clones and misses some; the assay was immunoSEQ multiplex PCR. The sample yields tens of thousands of clones, roughly 87% seen once. The CDR3 length is 14 residues. Germline CDR1 reads MNHEY; CDR2 reads SMNVEV (reference sequence). The V end was cut by 6 bases, the J end by 1 base, with 13 bases between. This clone was counted a few times. This chain joins TRBV27 and TRBJ2-7, with TRBD2 as a possible D gene (6 bases). Sequences were obtained from PBMCs. The TCR sequence derives from a young woman in good health and CMV-seronegative. In DNA form, the CDR3 reads TGTGCCAGCAGCGGGACTTCGGGTTCCTACGAGCAGTACTTC. Its translation is CASSGTSGSYEQYF.